The next 4 T cell receptor beta chains were all read from a single sample in a study of blood T cell repertoires in COVID-19. This table comes from immunoSEQ multiplex PCR, and its TCRdb copy is limited to in-frame clones, with some not included. The sample holds a few hundred thousand clones, just over 85% seen once. The sequenced material came from peripheral blood. The receptors come from a man aged 25 to 45 who had recovered from COVID-19.

This chain connects TRBV27 to TRBJ2-7; no reliable D call. The germline V and J ends were trimmed by 4 bases and 2 bases, with 3 bases remaining between them. CDR1 MNHEY and CDR2 SMNVEV come from the germline V gene (reference sequence). The CDR3 is 11 residues long. The CDR3 DNA sequence: TGTGCCAGCAGTTCTACCTACGAGCAGTACTTC. Protein sequence: CASSSTYEQYF.

The rearrangement joins TRBV7-9 to TRBJ1-1; D possibly corresponds to TRBD1 (5 bases). There are 17 residues in the CDR3. V was clipped by 5 bases and J by 1 base, with 20 bases between them. Germline CDR1 and CDR2: SEHNR and FQNEAQ (reference sequence). CDR3 in amino acids: CASSPRTPVTENTEAFF. CDR3 DNA sequence: TGTGCCAGCAGCCCGCGGACACCCGTCACGGAGAACACTGAAGCTTTCTTT.

V and J are TRBV19 and TRBJ1-1, with D possibly being TRBD1 (5 bases). Germline CDR1 is LNHDA and CDR2 is SQIVND (reference sequence). The CDR3 contains 14 residues. V lost 2 bases, J lost 4 bases, and 11 bases lay in between. The chain's CDR3 is CASSISGMGTEAFF. The CDR3 DNA reads TGTGCCAGTAGTATATCAGGGATGGGCACTGAAGCTTTCTTT.

The chain joins TRBV10-3 to TRBJ2-5; TRBD2 agrees at 13 bases. Trimming removed 2 bases from V and 7 bases from J; junction bases left unmatched: 7. The germline V gene encodes CDR1 ENHRY and CDR2 SYGVKD. CDR3 length: 16 residues. CDR3 nucleotides: TGTGCCATCAGTGAGCCACTAGCGGGGGGGCTTGGGACCCAGTACTTC. Residues: CAISEPLAGGLGTQYF.